The sequence of this T cell receptor (beta chain) was determined in a study of memory CD4+ T cells and cytomegalovirus serostatus. Single viable CD3+CD4+CD8-CD45RO+ cells were sorted as the memory CD4+ T cells. Clones were sequenced by immunoSEQ multiplex PCR, and TCRdb holds only the in-frame ones, with some missing. The sample has 40,000 to 50,000 clones, around 76% seen once. The CDR3 sequence is 15 residues long. Germline CDR1 and CDR2: MNHEY and SVGAGI. V lost 2 bases and J 0 bases, leaving 11 bases between the germline ends. The chain joins TRBV6-5 to TRBJ2-7; D might be TRBD2 (5 bases). The TCR was taken from an adult in good health and CMV-seropositive. The sequenced material came from memory CD4+ T cells from blood. Written as DNA, the CDR3 is TGTGCCAGCAGTTACGCGGGCGAGAGCTCCTACGAGCAGTACTTC. Translation gives CASSYAGESSYEQYF.